Presented here are 17 T cell receptor beta chains from one specimen sequenced in a study of T-cell reconstitution after alpha-beta-depleted transplantation in children. Unique molecular identifiers were used in preparing the TCRbeta library. TCRdb independently ran MiXCR on the PCR reads; one entry per CDR3 protein. The sample shows 550,000 to 600,000 distinct CDR3 sequences, under 30% of them seen only once. Sequences were derived from PBMCs, mostly from graft donor cells, sampled 360 days after TCRalphabeta/CD19-depleted stem cell transplant. The receptor set was obtained from a boy under two years old who had a stem cell transplant for acute myeloid leukemia, so the T cells may come from the graft donor.

There are many counts of this clonotype. The J gene is TRBJ2-1, the V gene TRBV12-3 or TRBV12-4, with D tentatively TRBD2 (6 bases). The CDR3 covers 13 residues. V was cut by 5 bases and J by 9 bases, with 14 bases left in between. This CDR3 is CASSPGRRGEQFF. CDR3 DNA sequence: TGTGCCAGCAGTCCCGGGCGGAGGGGTGAGCAGTTCTTC.

This rearrangement joins TRBV7-9 to TRBJ2-1; D might be TRBD1 or TRBD2, each matching 5 bases. V lost 5 bases and J 5 bases, leaving 16 bases between the germline ends. Germline V gives CDR1 SEHNR, CDR2 FQNEAQ (reference sequence). This CDR3 spans 15 amino acids. The CDR3 nucleotides read TGTGCCAGCAGCATCGTTGGGACGCTGAACAATGAGCAGTTCTTC. This encodes CASSIVGTLNNEQFF. The variable domain in full, with the rest retrieved from reference TRBV7-9 and TRBJ2-1, is DTGVSQNPRHKITKRGQNVTFRCDPISEHNRLYWYRQTLGQGPEFLTYFQNEAQLEKSRLLSDRFSAERPKGSFSTLEIQRTEQGDSAMYLCASSIVGTLNNEQFFGPGTRLTVL.

This clonotype was seen more than once but under ten times. V gene TRBV6-5 combines with J gene TRBJ1-4, with D hard to call. Germline-derived CDR1 and CDR2 are MNHEY and SVGAGI. Trimming pared 0 bases from V and 7 bases from J, leaving 9 bases between. The CDR3 consists of 14 residues. The CDR3 sequence is CASSYSSVSEKLFF. CDR3 nucleotides: TGTGCCAGCAGTTACTCAAGCGTCTCTGAAAAACTGTTTTTT.

The chain couples TRBV20-1 to TRBJ2-7; D gene ambiguous. Germline V gene sequence: CDR1 DFQATT, CDR2 SNEGSKA (reference sequence). The ends were cut back, 6 bases at V and 11 bases at J, with 17 bases in the middle. CDR3 size: 11 residues. CDR3 protein: CSAHDSPWEYF. The CDR3 DNA is TGCAGTGCCCATGACTCCCCGTGGGAGTACTTC.

This clonotype showed up many times. J is TRBJ1-1 and V is TRBV6-1; 7 nucleotides line up with TRBD1. Germline V gives CDR1 MNHNS, CDR2 SASEGT. V trimming: 4 bases; J trimming: 3 bases; junction bases outside the gene matches: 5. This CDR3 has 14 amino acids. In DNA form, the CDR3 reads TGTGCCAGCAGTGGACCGGGACAGTACACTGAAGCTTTCTTT. It is translated as CASSGPGQYTEAFF.

The chain employs TRBV6-2 or TRBV6-3 and TRBJ2-1, with no clear D. Germline CDR1 MNHEY, CDR2 SVGEGT. The CDR3 covers 11 residues. Trimming cost V 5 bases and J 13 bases, with 12 bases left between them. The CDR3 is CASSPGPKQFF. CDR3 coding DNA: TGTGCCAGCAGTCCAGGACCGAAACAGTTCTTC.

This clonotype was detected many times. This chain links TRBV29-1 with TRBJ2-5; tentatively, D is TRBD1 or TRBD2 (6 bases each). From germline, CDR1 is SQVTM and CDR2 ANQGSEA. The CDR3 is 14 amino acids. V was trimmed by 4 bases and J by 5 bases, leaving 17 bases between them. CDR3 nucleotide sequence: TGCAGCGTTGGAGGTGGCAGGGGAGGCGAGACCCAGTACTTC. This codes for CSVGGGRGGETQYF.

J is TRBJ1-2 and V is TRBV11-2; D perhaps matches TRBD1 (6 bases). The CDR3 is 18 amino acids. The V gene lost 3 bases and the J gene lost 0 bases, with 20 bases spanning the gap. Germline CDR1 is SGHAT and CDR2 is FQNNGV. The CDR3 nucleotides read TGTGCCAGCAGCTTTCGAACCGGGACACCCGATTCTAACTATGGCTACACCTTC. Protein: CASSFRTGTPDSNYGYTF. The variable domain in full, with the rest retrieved from reference TRBV11-2 and TRBJ1-2, is EAGVAQSPRYKIIEKRQSVAFWCNPISGHATLYWYQQILGQGPKLLIQFQNNGVVDDSQLPKDRFSAERLKGVDSTLKIQPAKLEDSAVYLCASSFRTGTPDSNYGYTFGSGTRLTVV.

This clonotype occurred many times. The chain uses TRBV5-1 and TRBJ2-2, with a possible D match to TRBD1 (5 bases). Trimming took 4 bases from V and 2 from J, leaving 15 bases between them. The CDR3 sequence is 16 residues long. Germline V CDR1 and CDR2: SGHRS, YFSETQ. The CDR3 reads CASSPWGGTNTGELFF. The DNA of the CDR3 is TGCGCCAGCAGCCCCTGGGGCGGAACAAACACCGGGGAGCTGTTTTTT.

This clonotype was observed a handful of times. The chain links TRBV3-1 to TRBJ1-4, with D tentatively TRBD1 (5 bases). The germline V gene has CDR1 LGHDT and CDR2 YNNKEL (reference sequence). The CDR3 is 14 residues long. V lost 1 base, J lost 4 bases, and 7 bases lay in between. CDR3 sequence: CASSQGGSNEKLFF. CDR3 DNA sequence: TGTGCCAGCAGCCAAGGGGGGAGTAATGAAAAACTGTTTTTT.

The rearrangement uses TRBV18 and TRBJ2-1, with a tentative D call TRBD2 (6 bases). CDR3 length: 16 amino acids. CDR1 is KGHSH and CDR2 is LQKENI in the germline V gene. V was trimmed by 5 bases and J by 9 bases, leaving 23 bases between them. In nucleotides, the CDR3 is TGTGCCAGCTCATTTACGACGACTAGTTCGTTCGGTGAGCAGTTCTTC. The encoded protein is CASSFTTTSSFGEQFF.

V is TRBV12-3 or TRBV12-4 and J is TRBJ2-3, with a tentative D call TRBD2 (5 bases). Between the trimmed V and J ends, which lost 4 bases and 6 bases, there was a span of 20 bases. The CDR3 loop spans 16 amino acids. The CDR3 sequence: CASSSRTFSLVDTQYF. CDR3 DNA sequence: TGTGCCAGCAGTTCCCGGACTTTTTCGTTGGTGGATACGCAGTATTTT.

The CDR3 nucleotides are TGCAGTGCTAGAGGCACTAGAAACCAAGAGACCCAGTACTTC. This gives the protein CSARGTRNQETQYF. This sequence joins TRBV20-1 and TRBJ2-5; D might be TRBD2 (5 bases). Trimming removed 1 base from V and 0 bases from J, with 9 bases in between. The CDR3 has 14 residues. The germline V gene encodes CDR1 DFQATT and CDR2 SNEGSKA (reference sequence).

This clonotype has just a few counts. The chain couples TRBV21-1 to TRBJ2-5. TRBV21-1 is a listed pseudogene. This CDR3 region has 12 residues. This chain's CDR3 is CASRTAKETQYF. CDR3 DNA sequence: TGTGCCAGCAGGACAGCGAAAGAGACCCAGTACTTC.

This clonotype was seen ten or more times. This chain links TRBV6-5 with TRBJ2-5; tentatively, D is TRBD2 (7 bases). The V end lost 3 bases, the J end lost 5 bases, and 13 bases lay between the germline ends. Germline assignment: CDR1 MNHEY and CDR2 SVGAGI. The CDR3 sequence is 14 residues long. CDR3 sequence: CASSYSGGGETQYF. The CDR3 bases are TGTGCCAGCAGTTATAGTGGCGGGGGCGAGACCCAGTACTTC.

The chain employs TRBV20-1 and TRBJ2-2, with TRBD1 matching 8 bases. The CDR3 runs to 15 residues. J lost 5 bases, V lost 1 base, and 6 bases had no gene match. Germline loops: CDR1 DFQATT, CDR2 SNEGSKA (reference sequence). CDR3 residues: CSARVGQGWTGELFF. CDR3 DNA: TGCAGTGCTAGAGTAGGACAGGGATGGACCGGGGAGCTGTTTTTT.

Only a few counts were recorded for this clonotype. This sequence joins TRBV20-1 and TRBJ2-4; D may be TRBD2 (7 bases). The CDR3 is 14 amino acids. The germline V and J ends were trimmed by 4 bases and 3 bases, with 13 bases remaining between them. CDR1 is DFQATT and CDR2 is SNEGSKA in the germline V gene (reference sequence). In DNA, the CDR3 is TGCAGTGCTATGGGGGGCGGGGGCAAAAACATTCAGTACTTC. Its translation is CSAMGGGGKNIQYF.